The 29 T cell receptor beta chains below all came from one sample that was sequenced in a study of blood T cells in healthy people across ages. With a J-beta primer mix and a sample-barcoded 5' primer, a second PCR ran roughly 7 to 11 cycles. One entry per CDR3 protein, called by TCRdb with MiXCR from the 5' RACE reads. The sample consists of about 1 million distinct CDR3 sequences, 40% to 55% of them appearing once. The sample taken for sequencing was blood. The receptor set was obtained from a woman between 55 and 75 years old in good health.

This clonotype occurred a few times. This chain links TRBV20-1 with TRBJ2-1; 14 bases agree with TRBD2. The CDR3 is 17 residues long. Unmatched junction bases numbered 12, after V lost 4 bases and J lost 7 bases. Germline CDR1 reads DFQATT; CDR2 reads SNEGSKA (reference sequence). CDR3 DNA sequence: TGCAGTGCTACCGAGACTAGCGGGAGGGCCGGAAGGAATGAGCAGTTCTTC. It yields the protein CSATETSGRAGRNEQFF.

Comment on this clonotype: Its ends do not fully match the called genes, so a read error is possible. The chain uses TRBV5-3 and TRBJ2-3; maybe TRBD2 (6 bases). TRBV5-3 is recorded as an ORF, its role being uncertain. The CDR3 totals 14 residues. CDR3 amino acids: CASSFQRRADTQYF. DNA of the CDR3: TGTGCCAGCAGCTTCCAGCGGAGGGCGGATACGCAGTATTTT.

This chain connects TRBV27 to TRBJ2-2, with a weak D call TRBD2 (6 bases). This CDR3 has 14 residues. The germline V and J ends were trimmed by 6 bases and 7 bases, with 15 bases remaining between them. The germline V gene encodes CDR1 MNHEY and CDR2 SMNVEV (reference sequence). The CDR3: CASRKGWGDGELFF. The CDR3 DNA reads TGTGCCAGCAGGAAGGGTTGGGGGGACGGGGAGCTGTTTTTT.

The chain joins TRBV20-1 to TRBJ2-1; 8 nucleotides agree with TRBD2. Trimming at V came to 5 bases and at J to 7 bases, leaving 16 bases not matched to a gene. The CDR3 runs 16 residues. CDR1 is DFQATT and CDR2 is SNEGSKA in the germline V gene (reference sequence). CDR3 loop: CSAPLLASGSGNEQFF. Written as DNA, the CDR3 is TGCAGTGCTCCCTTACTTGCCAGCGGGAGCGGGAATGAGCAGTTCTTC.

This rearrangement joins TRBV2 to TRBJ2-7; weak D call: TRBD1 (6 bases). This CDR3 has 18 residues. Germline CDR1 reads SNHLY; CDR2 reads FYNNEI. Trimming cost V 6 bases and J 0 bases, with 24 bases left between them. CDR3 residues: CASRDTITTDRSSYEQYF. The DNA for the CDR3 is TGTGCCAGCAGGGATACGATAACTACTGACAGGAGCTCCTACGAGCAGTACTTC.

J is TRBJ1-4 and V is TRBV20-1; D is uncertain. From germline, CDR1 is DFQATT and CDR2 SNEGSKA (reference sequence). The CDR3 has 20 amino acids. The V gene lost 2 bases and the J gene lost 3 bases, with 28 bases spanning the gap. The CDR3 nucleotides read TGCAGTGCTAGATCTGTGGGCGGACCACAACCAAAGGGCTCTAATGAAAAACTGTTTTTT. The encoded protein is CSARSVGGPQPKGSNEKLFF.

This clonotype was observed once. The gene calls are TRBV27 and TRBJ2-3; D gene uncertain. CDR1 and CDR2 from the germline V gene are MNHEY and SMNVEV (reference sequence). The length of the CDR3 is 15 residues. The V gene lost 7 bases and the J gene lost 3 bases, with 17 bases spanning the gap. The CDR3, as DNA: TGTGCCAGCAATATGCGTGGCGCCCTGACAGATACGCAGTATTTT. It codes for CASNMRGALTDTQYF.

In nucleotides, the CDR3 is TGTGCCAGCAGCCTAGAACAGGGGCTGGGCTACGAGCAGTACTTC. This sequence encodes CASSLEQGLGYEQYF. V gene TRBV14 combines with J gene TRBJ2-7, with TRBD1 identical over 7 bases. Looked up from germline, CDR1 is SGHDN and CDR2 is FVKESK. V was pared by 4 bases and J by 3 bases, with 9 bases of the junction left unmatched. CDR3 length: 15 residues.

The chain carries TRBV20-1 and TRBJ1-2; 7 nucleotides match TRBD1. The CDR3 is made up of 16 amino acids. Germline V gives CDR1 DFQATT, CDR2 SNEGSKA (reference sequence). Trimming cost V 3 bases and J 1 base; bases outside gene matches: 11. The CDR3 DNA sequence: TGCAGTGCTAGGCCCTACCGGGACAGAAATAACTATGGCTACACCTTC. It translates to CSARPYRDRNNYGYTF.

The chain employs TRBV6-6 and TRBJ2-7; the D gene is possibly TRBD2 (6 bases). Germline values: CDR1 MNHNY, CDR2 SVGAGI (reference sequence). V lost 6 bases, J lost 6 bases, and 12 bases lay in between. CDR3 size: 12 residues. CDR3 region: CASSPRGAEQYF. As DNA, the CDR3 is TGTGCCAGCAGCCCGCGGGGAGCCGAGCAGTACTTC.

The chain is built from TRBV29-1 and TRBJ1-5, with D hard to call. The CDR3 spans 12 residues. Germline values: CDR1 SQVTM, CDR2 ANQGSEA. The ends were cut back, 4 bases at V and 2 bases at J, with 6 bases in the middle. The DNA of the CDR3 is TGCAGCGTTGGGATGCGCAATCAGCCCCAGCATTTT. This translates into CSVGMRNQPQHF.

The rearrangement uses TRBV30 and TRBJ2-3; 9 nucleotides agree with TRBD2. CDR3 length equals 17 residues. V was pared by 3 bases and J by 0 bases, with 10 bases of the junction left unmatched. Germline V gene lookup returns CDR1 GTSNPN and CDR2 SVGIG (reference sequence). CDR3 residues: CAWSSPGLARSTDTQYF. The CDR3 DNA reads TGTGCCTGGAGCAGTCCGGGACTAGCACGTAGCACAGATACGCAGTATTTT.

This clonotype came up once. This CDR3 is CASSGPGTRGPYNEQFF. The CDR3 DNA reads TGTGCCAGCAGCGGACCCGGGACTAGGGGCCCCTACAATGAGCAGTTCTTC. The chain combines TRBV9 with TRBJ2-1, with 8 positions matching TRBD2. This CDR3 contains 17 residues. Germline values: CDR1 SGDLS, CDR2 YYNGEE. V shed 3 bases and J 2 bases; nucleotides not matched to a gene: 10.

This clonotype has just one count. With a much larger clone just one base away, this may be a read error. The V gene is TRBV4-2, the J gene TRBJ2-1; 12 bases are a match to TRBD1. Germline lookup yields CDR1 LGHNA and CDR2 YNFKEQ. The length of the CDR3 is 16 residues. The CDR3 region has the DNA TGTGTCAGCAGCCACGGGACAGGGGGCTTGAGTAATGAGCAGTTCTTC. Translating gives CVSSHGTGGLSNEQFF.

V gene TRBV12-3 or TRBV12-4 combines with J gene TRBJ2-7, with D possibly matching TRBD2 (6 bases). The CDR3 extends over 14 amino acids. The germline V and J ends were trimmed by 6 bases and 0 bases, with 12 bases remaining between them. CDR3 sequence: CASSWGLSSYEQYF. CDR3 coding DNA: TGTGCCAGCAGCTGGGGACTCTCCTCCTACGAGCAGTACTTC.

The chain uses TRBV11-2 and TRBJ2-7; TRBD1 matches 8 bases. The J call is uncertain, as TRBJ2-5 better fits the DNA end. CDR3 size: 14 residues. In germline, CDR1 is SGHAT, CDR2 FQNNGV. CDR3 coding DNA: TGTGCCAGCAGCTCGGACAGGGTAGTGGAGACCCAGTACTTC. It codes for CASSSDRVVETQYF.

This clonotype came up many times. The CDR3 DNA reads as TGCGCCAGCAGCTTGGCGGACAGGACCTCTGGGGCCAACGTCCTGACTTTC. This encodes CASSLADRTSGANVLTF. V gene TRBV5-1 combines with J gene TRBJ2-6, with 7 bases matching TRBD1. Germline-derived CDR1 and CDR2 are SGHRS and YFSETQ. The CDR3 spans 17 residues. J lost 0 bases, V lost 0 bases, and 3 bases had no gene match.

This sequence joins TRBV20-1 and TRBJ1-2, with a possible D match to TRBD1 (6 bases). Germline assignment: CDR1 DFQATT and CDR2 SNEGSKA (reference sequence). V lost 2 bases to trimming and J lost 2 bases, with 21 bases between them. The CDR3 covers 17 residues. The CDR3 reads CSARTGLGQPQNYGYTF. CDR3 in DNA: TGCAGTGCTAGAACAGGCTTAGGACAGCCTCAAAACTATGGCTACACCTTC.

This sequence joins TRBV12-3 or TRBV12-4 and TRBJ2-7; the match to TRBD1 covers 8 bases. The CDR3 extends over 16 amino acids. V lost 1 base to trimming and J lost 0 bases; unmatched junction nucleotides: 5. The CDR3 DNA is TGTGCCAGCAGTTTAGTATGGGACAGGAACTCCTACGAGCAGTACTTC. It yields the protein CASSLVWDRNSYEQYF.

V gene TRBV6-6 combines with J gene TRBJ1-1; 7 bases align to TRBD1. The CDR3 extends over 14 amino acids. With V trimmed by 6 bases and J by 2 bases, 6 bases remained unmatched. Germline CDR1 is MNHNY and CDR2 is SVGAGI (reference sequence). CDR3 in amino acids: CASRITGVNTEAFF. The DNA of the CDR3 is TGTGCCAGCAGAATAACAGGGGTTAACACTGAAGCTTTCTTT.

The CDR3 DNA reads as TGTGCCAGCAGCCAAGGACTAGCGGCTACCTACGAGCAGTACTTC. Residues: CASSQGLAATYEQYF. The rearrangement uses TRBV6-4 and TRBJ2-7; 10 nucleotides agree with TRBD2. Germline V CDR1 and CDR2: MRHNA, SNTAGT. With V trimmed by 6 bases and J by 2 bases, 7 bases remained unmatched. There are 15 residues in the CDR3.

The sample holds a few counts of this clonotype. CDR3 nucleotides: TGCAGTGCTAGAGCGGGAGTAGCAGATACGCAGTATTTT. Protein sequence: CSARAGVADTQYF. The chain has TRBV20-1 and TRBJ2-3, with D perhaps TRBD2 (6 bases). V gave up 1 base and J gave up 4 bases, with 9 bases separating them. The CDR3 contains 13 residues. Germline V gene data show CDR1 as DFQATT and CDR2 as SNEGSKA (reference sequence).

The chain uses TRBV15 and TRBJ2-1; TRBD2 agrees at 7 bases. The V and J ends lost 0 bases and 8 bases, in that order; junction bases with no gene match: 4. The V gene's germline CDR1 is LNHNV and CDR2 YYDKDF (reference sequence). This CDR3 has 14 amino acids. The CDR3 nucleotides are TGTGCCACCAGCAGAGATGTAACTAGCGATGAGCAGTTCTTC. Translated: CATSRDVTSDEQFF.

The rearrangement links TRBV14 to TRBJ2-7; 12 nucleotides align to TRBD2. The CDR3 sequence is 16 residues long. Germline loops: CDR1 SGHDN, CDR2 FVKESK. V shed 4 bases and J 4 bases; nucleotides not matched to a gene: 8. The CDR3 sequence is CASSLGLAGLGYEQYF. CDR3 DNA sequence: TGTGCCAGCAGCCTGGGACTAGCGGGTCTGGGGTACGAGCAGTACTTC.

CDR3 sequence (DNA): TGTGCCAGCAGTCCTAGCGGGAGAGAGGAGCAGTACTTC. Translating it yields CASSPSGREEQYF. This chain uses TRBV28 with TRBJ2-7; TRBD2 agrees at 10 bases. V shed 5 bases, J shed 7 bases, and the junction held 5 bases outside the gene matches. The CDR3 sequence is 13 residues long. Germline V gene data show CDR1 as MDHEN and CDR2 as SYDVKM.

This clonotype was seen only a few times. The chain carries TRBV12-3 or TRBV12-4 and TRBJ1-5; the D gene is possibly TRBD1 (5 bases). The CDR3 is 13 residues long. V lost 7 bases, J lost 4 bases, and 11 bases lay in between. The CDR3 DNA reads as TGTGCCAGCAAGGATAGGGGAAATCAGCCCCAGCATTTT. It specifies CASKDRGNQPQHF.

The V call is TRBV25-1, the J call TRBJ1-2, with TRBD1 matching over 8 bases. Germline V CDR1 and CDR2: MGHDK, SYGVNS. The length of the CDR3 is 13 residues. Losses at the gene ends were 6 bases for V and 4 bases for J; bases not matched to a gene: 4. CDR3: CASRDDRGYGYTF. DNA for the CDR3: TGTGCCAGCAGGGACGACAGGGGCTATGGCTACACCTTC.

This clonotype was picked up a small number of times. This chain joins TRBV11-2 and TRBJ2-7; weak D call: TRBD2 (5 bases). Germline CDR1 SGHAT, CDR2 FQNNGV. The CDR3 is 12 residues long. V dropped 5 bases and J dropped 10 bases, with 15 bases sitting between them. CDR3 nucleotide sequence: TGTGCCAGCAGCCCGAGGACTCCCTCCCAGTACTTC. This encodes CASSPRTPSQYF.

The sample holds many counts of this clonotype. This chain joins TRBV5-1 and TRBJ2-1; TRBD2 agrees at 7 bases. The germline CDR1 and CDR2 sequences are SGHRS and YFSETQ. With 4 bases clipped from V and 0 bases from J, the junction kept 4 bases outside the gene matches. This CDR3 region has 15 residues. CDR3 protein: CASSPSGASYNEQFF. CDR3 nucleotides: TGCGCCAGCAGCCCCAGCGGGGCCTCCTACAATGAGCAGTTCTTC.